The 27 T cell receptor beta chains presented below share a single source sample, sequenced in a study of blood T cell repertoires in COVID-19. Produced via immunoSEQ multiplex PCR; TCRdb's table is partial and in-frame only. Of over 600,000 clones listed, 85% to 90% are singletons. The sequenced sample was peripheral blood. All receptors come from a woman under 30 with acute or convalescent COVID-19.

This chain links TRBV18 with TRBJ1-2; TRBD1 aligns across 8 bases. The CDR3 is 17 residues long. V lost 3 bases to trimming and J lost 4 bases; unmatched junction nucleotides: 13. CDR1 and CDR2 from the germline V gene are KGHSH and LQKENI. CDR3 sequence reads: CASSPGTGDRNSYGYTF. CDR3 coding DNA: TGTGCCAGCTCACCCGGGACAGGAGACCGAAATAGCTATGGCTACACCTTC.

The J gene is TRBJ1-1, the V gene TRBV30, with 7 bases matching TRBD1. CDR1 and CDR2 (germline): GTSNPN, SVGIG (reference sequence). This CDR3 is 16 amino acids long. Germline trimming cut 2 bases from V and 0 bases from J; bases unmatched to any gene: 9. CDR3 in amino acids: CAWSLDREKMNTEAFF. For the CDR3, the DNA is TGTGCCTGGAGTTTAGACAGGGAAAAGATGAACACTGAAGCTTTCTTT.

The V and J genes are TRBV30 and TRBJ1-6, with 9 bases fitting TRBD1. V was clipped by 1 base and J by 9 bases; unmatched bases: 13. This CDR3 has 17 residues. Germline V gene sequence: CDR1 GTSNPN, CDR2 SVGIG (reference sequence). The CDR3 sequence is CAWSARWTGEFSSPLHF. The CDR3 nucleotides are TGTGCCTGGAGTGCCCGCTGGACAGGGGAGTTCAGTTCACCCCTCCACTTT.

The chain couples TRBV29-1 to TRBJ2-3; 8 positions match TRBD1. In germline, CDR1 is SQVTM, CDR2 ANQGSEA. The CDR3 is 16 amino acids. After removal of 6 bases from V and 0 bases from J, the junction contained 11 bases not matched to a gene. The CDR3 loop is CSVPYWTGISTDTQYF. DNA for the CDR3: TGCAGCGTCCCTTACTGGACAGGGATTAGCACAGATACGCAGTATTTT.

V and J are TRBV5-4 and TRBJ2-5; weak D call: TRBD2 (7 bases). Germline loops: CDR1 SGHNT, CDR2 YYREEE (reference sequence). This CDR3 comprises 13 residues. Trimming took 3 bases from V and 5 from J, leaving 11 bases between them. The CDR3 loop reads CASSSGGRETQYF. In nucleotides, the CDR3 is TGTGCCAGCAGCTCCGGGGGGCGGGAGACCCAGTACTTC.

The CDR3 nucleotides are TGTGCCTTCTCGCGGGGGGGCCTGGAGACCCAGTACTTC. Its protein is CAFSRGGLETQYF. The chain couples TRBV30 to TRBJ2-5, with TRBD2 matching 9 bases. The CDR3 totals 13 residues. Germline V CDR1 and CDR2: GTSNPN, SVGIG (reference sequence). The J segment lost 5 bases and the V segment lost 7 bases, leaving 8 bases of the junction unmatched.

This chain joins TRBV3-1 (or the pseudogene TRBV3-2) and TRBJ2-5; 10 bases agree with TRBD1. This CDR3 is built from 13 residues. The V gene end was trimmed by 5 bases and the J gene end by 5 bases; junction bases not matched to a gene: 2. Germline CDR1 is LGHDT and CDR2 is YNNKEL (reference sequence). The CDR3: CASSSGQGETQYF. The CDR3 DNA is TGTGCCAGCAGCTCGGGACAGGGGGAGACCCAGTACTTC.

The J gene is TRBJ1-2, the V gene TRBV6-5; D not certain. Trimming stripped 6 bases from V and 8 bases from J, with 16 bases between. The CDR3 contains 13 residues. The germline V gene has CDR1 MNHEY and CDR2 SVGAGI. The CDR3 region has the DNA TGTGCCAGCAGCAGCAGTCCCGAGCGGGGCTACACCTTC. Translation: CASSSSPERGYTF.

The V and J genes are TRBV10-1 and TRBJ1-1; 11 bases match TRBD1. The CDR3 has 15 amino acids. Germline V gives CDR1 WNHNN, CDR2 SYGVQD (reference sequence). Trimming at V came to 8 bases and at J to 0 bases, leaving 5 bases not matched to a gene. Written as DNA, the CDR3 is TGCGCCAGCCCGGGACAGGGGGGGGTGAACACTGAAGCTTTCTTT. Its protein product is CASPGQGGVNTEAFF.

V gene TRBV2 combines with J gene TRBJ2-7; D unclear. V was cut by 7 bases and J by 5 bases, with 12 bases left in between. The V gene's germline CDR1 is SNHLY and CDR2 FYNNEI. This CDR3 is built from 12 residues. In nucleotides, the CDR3 is TGTGCCAGCACCCGAACAGTACACGAGCAGTACTTC. Protein sequence: CASTRTVHEQYF.

The chain links TRBV5-1 to TRBJ1-1; weak D call: TRBD1 (5 bases). CDR1 SGHRS and CDR2 YFSETQ come from the germline V gene. Between the trimmed V and J ends, which lost 2 bases and 2 bases, there was a span of 10 bases. The CDR3 loop spans 14 amino acids. CDR3 amino acids: CASSLRGINTEAFF. The CDR3 DNA is TGCGCCAGCAGCTTACGGGGGATTAACACTGAAGCTTTCTTT.

The genes are TRBV4-3 and TRBJ1-5; D is undetermined. The germline V and J ends were trimmed by 0 bases and 0 bases, with 6 bases remaining between them. This CDR3 has 15 amino acids. CDR1 and CDR2 from the germline V gene are LGHNA and YSLEER. The CDR3 sequence is CASSQERGSNQPQHF. The DNA for the CDR3 is TGCGCCAGCAGCCAAGAGCGGGGTAGCAATCAGCCCCAGCATTTT.

The V call is TRBV15, the J call TRBJ1-1; 7 nucleotides align to TRBD1. The CDR3 is 15 amino acids. Germline trimming cut 1 base from V and 2 bases from J; bases unmatched to any gene: 4. From germline, CDR1 is LNHNV and CDR2 YYDKDF (reference sequence). In DNA, the CDR3 is TGTGCCACCAGCAGAGCCGGGACAGCTAACACTGAAGCTTTCTTT. This gives the protein CATSRAGTANTEAFF.

This clone showed up just once. J is TRBJ2-2 and V is TRBV6-4, with D perhaps matching TRBD1 (5 bases). CDR3 length: 14 residues. In germline, CDR1 is MRHNA, CDR2 SNTAGT. V lost 2 bases and J 6 bases, leaving 10 bases between the germline ends. In DNA, the CDR3 is TGTGCCAGCAGTGACAGGGGATCGCCCGGGGAGCTGTTTTTT. It is translated as CASSDRGSPGELFF.

This chain links TRBV9 with TRBJ2-1; D possibly corresponds to TRBD1 (6 bases). CDR3 length: 16 amino acids. V was shortened by 2 bases and J by 2 bases, with 14 bases between the two germline ends. CDR1 and CDR2 (germline): SGDLS, YYNGEE. The CDR3 bases are TGTGCCAGCAGCGTCGGACAGTTTAAGGCCTACAATGAGCAGTTCTTC. This translates into CASSVGQFKAYNEQFF.

V is TRBV6-5 and J is TRBJ2-5, with 11 bases that match TRBD1. With 6 bases clipped from V and 5 bases from J, the junction kept 5 bases outside the gene matches. CDR3 length: 14 amino acids. Germline lookup yields CDR1 MNHEY and CDR2 SVGAGI. This chain's CDR3 is CASSQDRGLETQYF. As DNA, the CDR3 is TGTGCCAGCAGCCAGGACAGGGGGCTGGAGACCCAGTACTTC.

About this clone itself: Other DNA sequences in the same sample also yield this CDR3. The genes are TRBV27 and TRBJ1-1, with D tentatively TRBD1 (5 bases). The V gene lost 2 bases and the J gene lost 0 bases, with 7 bases spanning the gap. The CDR3 contains 14 residues. Germline V lookup: CDR1 MNHEY, CDR2 SMNVEV (reference sequence). The DNA of the CDR3 is TGTGCCAGCAGTTTAGGGGGGATGAACACTGAAGCTTTCTTT. Amino acid sequence: CASSLGGMNTEAFF.

V and J are TRBV6-2 or TRBV6-3 and TRBJ1-5, with D perhaps TRBD1 (6 bases). CDR3 length: 18 amino acids. The V gene lost 2 bases and the J gene lost 2 bases, with 19 bases spanning the gap. CDR1 is MNHEY and CDR2 is SVGEGT in the germline V gene. CDR3 in amino acids: CASSYPPYRQVGNQPQHF. The CDR3 nucleotides are TGTGCCAGCAGTTACCCGCCTTACCGACAGGTTGGCAATCAGCCCCAGCATTTT.

The chain has TRBV19 and TRBJ1-6; D ambiguous. Germline CDR1 LNHDA, CDR2 SQIVND (reference sequence). V was clipped by 6 bases and J by 7 bases, with 7 bases between them. The CDR3 sequence is 12 residues long. CDR3 residues: CASSRLNSPLHF. CDR3 DNA sequence: TGTGCCAGTAGCCGGTTGAATTCACCCCTCCACTTT.

The chain links TRBV21-1 to TRBJ2-3; the table assigns TRBD1, which was not confirmed against the DNA. TRBV21-1 is a pseudogene segment. The CDR3 length is 16 residues. CDR3 amino acids: CASSKGSDRGTDTQYF. Written as DNA, the CDR3 is TGTGCCAGCAGCAAAGGGTCCGACAGGGGGACAGATACGCAGTATTTT.

Comment on this clone: Other DNA sequences in the sample encode the same CDR3. The chain combines TRBV5-5 with TRBJ1-5, with D maybe TRBD1 (6 bases). This CDR3 is built from 14 residues. Germline CDR1 reads SGHKS; CDR2 reads YYEKEE (reference sequence). V shed 1 base and J shed 1 base, with 6 bases lying between them. The CDR3 spells CASSLQGSNQPQHF. The DNA for the CDR3 is TGTGCCAGCAGCTTGCAGGGGAGCAATCAGCCCCAGCATTTT.

This chain uses TRBV6-2 or TRBV6-3 with TRBJ1-6; D ambiguous. Germline CDR1 MNHEY, CDR2 SVGEGT. CDR3 size: 12 residues. V was shortened by 5 bases and J by 9 bases, with 8 bases between the two germline ends. The DNA of the CDR3 is TGTGCCAGCAGTGGAGAGGTTTCACCCCTCCACTTT. Translated: CASSGEVSPLHF.

The J gene is TRBJ2-1, the V gene TRBV3-1 (or the pseudogene TRBV3-2); TRBD1 agrees at 7 bases. Trimming removed 4 bases from V and 2 bases from J; junction bases left unmatched: 5. The CDR3 consists of 15 residues. Germline V gene sequence: CDR1 LGHDT, CDR2 YNNKEL (reference sequence). The CDR3 here is CASSLGTEPYNEQFF. As DNA, the CDR3 is TGTGCCAGCAGCCTAGGGACAGAACCCTACAATGAGCAGTTCTTC.

The V gene is TRBV6-2 or TRBV6-3, the J gene TRBJ2-2; 8 bases are shared with TRBD1. Looked up from germline, CDR1 is MNHEY and CDR2 is SVGEGT. V was clipped by 6 bases and J by 1 base; unmatched bases: 7. This CDR3 region has 16 residues. The CDR3 DNA reads TGTGCCAGCAGCTCACAGGGGGGCCGGAACACCGGGGAGCTGTTTTTT. This encodes CASSSQGGRNTGELFF.

This chain links TRBV5-1 with TRBJ1-3; D is unresolved. Germline lookup yields CDR1 SGHRS and CDR2 YFSETQ. The CDR3 has 15 amino acids. Trimming removed 1 base at V and 0 bases at J, with 8 bases between. The CDR3 loop reads CASSLSRSSGNTIYF. The CDR3 DNA is TGCGCCAGCAGCTTGAGTCGGAGCTCTGGAAACACCATATATTTT.

Concerning this clone: This specimen includes other DNA sequences encoding the same CDR3. This sequence joins TRBV9 and TRBJ1-1, with D possibly being TRBD1 (5 bases). Trimming removed 2 bases at V and 1 base at J, with 9 bases between. CDR3 length: 14 residues. The germline gives CDR1 SGDLS, CDR2 YYNGEE. The CDR3 reads CASSVPQGNTEAFF. CDR3 in DNA: TGTGCCAGCAGCGTCCCCCAGGGGAACACTGAAGCTTTCTTT.

The chain employs TRBV5-1 and TRBJ1-2; 7 bases match TRBD1. Germline V CDR1 and CDR2: SGHRS, YFSETQ. CDR3 length: 16 amino acids. Trimming cost V 0 bases and J 8 bases; bases outside gene matches: 13. DNA of the CDR3: TGCGCCAGCAGCTTGGTGGTTGAAAAGGGGGCTCAGGGCTACACCTTC. Encoded protein: CASSLVVEKGAQGYTF.